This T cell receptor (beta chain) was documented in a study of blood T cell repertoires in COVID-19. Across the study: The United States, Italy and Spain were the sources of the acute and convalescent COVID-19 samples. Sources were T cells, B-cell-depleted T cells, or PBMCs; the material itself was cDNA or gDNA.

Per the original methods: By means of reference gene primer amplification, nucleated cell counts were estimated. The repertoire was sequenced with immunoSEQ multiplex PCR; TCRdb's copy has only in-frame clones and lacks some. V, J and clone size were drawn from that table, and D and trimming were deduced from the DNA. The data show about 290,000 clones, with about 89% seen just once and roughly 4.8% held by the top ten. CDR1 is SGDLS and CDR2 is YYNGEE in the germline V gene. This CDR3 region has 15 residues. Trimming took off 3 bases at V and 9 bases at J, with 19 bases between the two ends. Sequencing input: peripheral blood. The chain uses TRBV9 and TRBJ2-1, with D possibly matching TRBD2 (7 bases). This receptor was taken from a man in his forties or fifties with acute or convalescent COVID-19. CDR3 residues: CASSAGGQGRGEQFF. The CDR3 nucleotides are TGTGCCAGCAGCGCCGGGGGGCAGGGCAGGGGTGAGCAGTTCTTC.